This passage covers 18 T cell receptor beta chains from one sample sequenced in a study of blood T cells in healthy people across ages. Using a J-beta primer mix together with a sample-barcoded 5' primer, a second PCR was run for roughly 6 to 11 cycles. TCRdb fed the 5' RACE reads into MiXCR, producing one record per CDR3 protein. Here the sample spans about 640,000 distinct CDR3 sequences, 35% to 50% being singletons. Sample: blood. Every receptor here comes from an older man in good health.

V and J are TRBV20-1 and TRBJ1-6; TRBD1 matches at 7 bases. From germline, CDR1 is DFQATT and CDR2 SNEGSKA (reference sequence). With 1 base clipped from V and 4 bases from J, the junction kept 10 bases outside the gene matches. The CDR3 length is 17 residues. For the CDR3, the DNA is TGCAGTGCTAGAGTACGAGGGGGCCTCGGTTATAATTCACCCCTCCACTTT. Translation gives CSARVRGGLGYNSPLHF.

The rearrangement joins TRBV4-1 to TRBJ1-2; no reliable D call. The length of the CDR3 is 17 residues. Germline CDR1 reads MGHRA; CDR2 reads YSYEKL. The V and J ends lost 0 bases and 1 base respectively, with 15 bases between them. Here the CDR3 DNA reads TGCGCCAGCAGCCAAGAGGCACTTTTAATAAGTAACTATGGCTACACCTTC. It yields the protein CASSQEALLISNYGYTF.

The rearrangement joins TRBV6-6 to TRBJ1-1; TRBD1 might be the D (6 bases). CDR1 and CDR2 (germline): MNHNY, SVGAGI (reference sequence). The CDR3 loop spans 14 amino acids. V lost 8 bases and J 5 bases, leaving 18 bases between the germline ends. This CDR3 is CASLNEGVSTEAFF. In DNA, the CDR3 is TGTGCCAGCCTCAACGAGGGGGTATCGACTGAAGCTTTCTTT.

The chain couples TRBV11-2 to TRBJ1-2, with D perhaps matching TRBD1 (6 bases). The germline V and J ends were trimmed by 5 bases and 8 bases, with 15 bases remaining between them. The CDR3 runs 13 residues. The V gene's germline CDR1 is SGHAT and CDR2 FQNNGV. Written as DNA, the CDR3 is TGTGCCAGCAGCGCAACGACAGGAGGAGGCTACACCTTC. It yields the protein CASSATTGGGYTF.

This clonotype was counted a few times. This chain connects TRBV5-1 to TRBJ1-2; 7 nucleotides align to TRBD1. This CDR3 has 15 residues. The trim removed 3 bases at V and 8 bases at J, leaving 13 bases unmatched. CDR1 is SGHRS, CDR2 YFSETQ, per germline. Written as DNA, the CDR3 is TGCGCCAGCAGCTCGACGGGAGGAGGGGGCGCCGGCTACACCTTC. Its protein product is CASSSTGGGGAGYTF.

The chain employs TRBV9 and TRBJ1-6; 7 bases agree with TRBD1. J lost 0 bases, V lost 3 bases, and 6 bases had no gene match. The CDR3 runs 17 residues. The germline V gene encodes CDR1 SGDLS and CDR2 YYNGEE. The chain's CDR3 is CASSAGTESSYNSPLHF. The DNA for the CDR3 is TGTGCCAGCAGCGCGGGGACAGAGAGCTCCTATAATTCACCCCTCCACTTT.

This chain links TRBV4-1 with TRBJ2-5, with D perhaps matching TRBD2 (6 bases). V lost 3 bases to trimming and J lost 2 bases, with 10 bases between them. The CDR3 totals 14 residues. Germline V gene sequence: CDR1 MGHRA, CDR2 YSYEKL. This CDR3 is CASSQRDGQETQYF. The CDR3 nucleotides are TGCGCCAGCAGCCAGCGGGACGGTCAAGAGACCCAGTACTTC.

The chain couples TRBV5-5 to TRBJ2-3, with 8 bases identical to TRBD2. The CDR3 runs 16 residues. Germline CDR1 reads SGHKS; CDR2 reads YYEKEE (reference sequence). The ends lost 4 bases at V and 1 base at J; junction bases unmatched: 8. The CDR3 region is CASSRYSAGGTDTQYF. DNA for the CDR3: TGTGCCAGCAGCCGATACTCAGCGGGAGGCACAGATACGCAGTATTTT.

This clonotype occurred once. A junction end diverges from the germline sequence, so it may reflect a read error. The rearrangement joins TRBV4-3 to TRBJ2-1, with D maybe TRBD1 (7 bases). The CDR3 runs to 14 residues. Germline V CDR1 and CDR2: LGHNA, YSLEER. The CDR3 here is CANSQGGGSDEQFF. CDR3 DNA: TGCGCCAACAGCCAAGGAGGGGGCAGCGATGAGCAGTTCTTC.

This clonotype was seen ten or more times. The gene calls are TRBV29-1 and TRBJ2-5; TRBD1 matches 8 bases. The CDR3 runs to 11 residues. Germline V gene lookup returns CDR1 SQVTM and CDR2 ANQGSEA. V was clipped by 4 bases and J by 5 bases; unmatched bases: 0. The CDR3 sequence is CSVGDRETQYF. For the CDR3, the DNA is TGCAGCGTTGGGGACAGGGAGACCCAGTACTTC. The full variable domain, completed using reference TRBV29-1 and TRBJ2-5, is SAVISQKPSRDICQRGTSLTIQCQVDSQVTMMFWYRQQPGQSLTLIATANQGSEATYESGFVIDKFPISRPNLTFSTLTVSNMSPEDSSIYLCSVGDRETQYFGPGTRLLVL.

The chain has TRBV6-2 or TRBV6-3 and TRBJ2-2; 8 nucleotides match TRBD2. V was clipped by 6 bases and J by 4 bases; unmatched bases: 7. CDR1 and CDR2 from the germline V gene are MNHEY and SVGEGT. The CDR3 contains 15 residues. CDR3 coding DNA: TGTGCCAGCAGCCCCAAAAGCGGGGGCACCGGGGAGCTGTTTTTT. It encodes CASSPKSGGTGELFF.

In regard to this clonotype: A much more abundant neighbour one base away suggests this may be a read error. V usage is TRBV27 and J usage is TRBJ2-7; D remains ambiguous. This CDR3 has 12 amino acids. CDR1 MNHEY and CDR2 SMNVEV come from the germline V gene (reference sequence). The CDR3 reads CASRGLSCEQYF. In nucleotides, the CDR3 is TGTGCCAGCAGGGGCCTGTCCTGCGAGCAGTACTTC.

This clonotype appeared a few times. The chain has TRBV20-1 and TRBJ2-5, with 11 bases matching TRBD1. Trimming took 3 bases from V and 1 from J; bases not matched to a gene: 10. Germline-derived CDR1 and CDR2 are DFQATT and SNEGSKA (reference sequence). This CDR3 has 17 residues. CDR3 sequence (DNA): TGCAGTGCTAGCCACGCCGGGACAGGGGGGTTCCAAGAGACCCAGTACTTC. Its protein product is CSASHAGTGGFQETQYF.

This clonotype turned up a few times. This chain connects TRBV25-1 to TRBJ2-1, with 7 bases fitting TRBD2. The V gene's germline CDR1 is MGHDK and CDR2 SYGVNS. With 3 bases clipped from V and 2 bases from J, the junction kept 7 bases outside the gene matches. This CDR3 region has 16 residues. In DNA form, the CDR3 reads TGTGCCAGCAGTGAGGGAGCGGGGCTAACCTACAATGAGCAGTTCTTC. This translates into CASSEGAGLTYNEQFF.

The chain recombines TRBV7-2 with TRBJ2-1, with 8 positions matching TRBD2. The CDR3 runs to 15 residues. Trimming took 6 bases from V and 10 from J; bases not matched to a gene: 14. The germline gives CDR1 SGHTA, CDR2 FQGNSA. CDR3 protein: CASREQAGATYEQFF. The CDR3, as DNA: TGTGCCAGCAGGGAGCAAGCGGGAGCGACCTACGAGCAGTTCTTC.

The chain couples TRBV6-4 to TRBJ2-7; a weak D match, TRBD1 (6 bases). The CDR3 totals 18 residues. CDR1 is MRHNA and CDR2 is SNTAGT in the germline V gene. With 0 bases removed from V and 0 bases from J, the gap between germline ends came to 18 bases. The DNA of the CDR3 is TGTGCCAGCAGTGACTCTTACCTAGGACAGACCGGCTCCTACGAGCAGTACTTC. Its protein product is CASSDSYLGQTGSYEQYF.

This clonotype was observed many times. The chain recombines TRBV29-1 with TRBJ2-7, with 10 nucleotides matching TRBD2. The CDR3 runs 12 residues. V trimming: 6 bases; J trimming: 5 bases; junction bases outside the gene matches: 4. The germline V gene encodes CDR1 SQVTM and CDR2 ANQGSEA. The CDR3 region is CSVRTSGHEQYF. The CDR3 coding sequence is TGCAGCGTAAGGACTAGCGGCCACGAGCAGTACTTC.

In its sample, this clonotype was seen many times. J is TRBJ2-3 and V is TRBV3-1; tentative D call: TRBD2 (5 bases). Looked up from germline, CDR1 is LGHDT and CDR2 is YNNKEL (reference sequence). There are 15 residues in the CDR3. Trimming removed 1 base from V and 5 bases from J, with 13 bases in between. CDR3 coding DNA: TGTGCCAGCAGCCAAGTAAGATCGGCGGGAGATACGCAGTATTTT. Encoded protein: CASSQVRSAGDTQYF.